The 17 T cell receptor beta chains below all came from one sample that was sequenced in a study of quantifying T cell responses using KT2 cells. At the level of the study: RNA was reverse transcribed with TCR alpha and beta constant-region primers.

Each cDNA got a UMI-containing oligo ligated at its 3' end. First-round PCR used four to five cycles and beta primers RC1.1 and RC1.2 covering TRBC1 and TRBC2. TCRdb re-analysed the UMI-ligation and nested PCR reads in MiXCR, keeping a single row per CDR3 protein. The table has tens of thousands of distinct CDR3 sequences, roughly 7.2% seen once. The sequencing sample was made of PBMCs spiked with cells of the T cell clone KT2. The receptors were gathered from a human donor.

This clonotype was detected ten times or more. This chain joins TRBV29-1 and TRBJ2-7; D is unclear. Germline CDR1 is SQVTM and CDR2 is ANQGSEA. CDR3 size: 12 residues. V lost 2 bases and J 5 bases, leaving 10 bases between the germline ends. The CDR3 bases are TGCAGCGTTGAAATGGGTGGCCACGAGCAGTACTTC. Translating gives CSVEMGGHEQYF.

This clonotype was detected a few times. The genes are TRBV7-9 and TRBJ2-7, with 7 bases matching TRBD2. Germline trimming cut 2 bases from V and 8 bases from J; bases unmatched to any gene: 18. Germline CDR1 and CDR2: SEHNR and FQNEAQ (reference sequence). The CDR3 runs 17 residues. CDR3 DNA sequence: TGTGCCAGCAGCTTAATTGGGCTAGCGGAAGACCCTACGAAGCAGTACTTC. The encoded protein is CASSLIGLAEDPTKQYF. Full variable domain (outside the CDR3, taken from reference TRBV7-9 and TRBJ2-7): DTGVSQNPRHKITKRGQNVTFRCDPISEHNRLYWYRQTLGQGPEFLTYFQNEAQLEKSRLLSDRFSAERPKGSFSTLEIQRTEQGDSAMYLCASSLIGLAEDPTKQYFGPGTRLTVT.

This clonotype was seen repeatedly, ten times or more. The chain links TRBV13 to TRBJ1-3; D gene unclear. This CDR3 comprises 15 residues. Trimming took off 2 bases at V and 0 bases at J, with 8 bases between the two ends. From germline, CDR1 is PRHDT and CDR2 FYEKMQ (reference sequence). CDR3 DNA sequence: TGTGCCAGCAGCTTATGGGCTTCCTCTGGAAACACCATATATTTT. Its translation is CASSLWASSGNTIYF.

This clonotype was seen repeatedly, ten times or more. The chain combines TRBV19 with TRBJ1-5, with D uncertain. Deletions cut 1 base from V and 4 bases from J, with 11 bases between. This CDR3 region has 15 residues. Germline CDR1 and CDR2: LNHDA and SQIVND (reference sequence). The CDR3 bases are TGTGCCAGTAGTATAGTGTCCGGCAATAATCAGCCCCAGCATTTT. This translates into CASSIVSGNNQPQHF. The entire variable domain, with the rest obtained from reference TRBV19 and TRBJ1-5, is as follows: DGGITQSPKYLFRKEGQNVTLSCEQNLNHDAMYWYRQDPGQGLRLIYYSQIVNDFQKGDIAEGYSVSREKKESFPLTVTSAQKNPTAFYLCASSIVSGNNQPQHFGDGTRLSIL.

The V call is TRBV20-1, the J call TRBJ2-7; 10 bases match TRBD1. CDR3 size: 15 residues. CDR1 is DFQATT and CDR2 is SNEGSKA in the germline V gene (reference sequence). Unmatched junction bases numbered 12, after V lost 5 bases and J lost 5 bases. In DNA, the CDR3 is TGCAGTGCTGTTAACGGGGACAGGGGCATCGACGAGCAGTACTTC. Protein: CSAVNGDRGIDEQYF.

The chain carries TRBV6-2 or TRBV6-3 and TRBJ1-5; a weak D match, TRBD1 (5 bases). V shed 0 bases and J shed 7 bases, with 10 bases lying between them. CDR3 length: 14 amino acids. The germline gives CDR1 MNHEY, CDR2 SVGEGT. CDR3 nucleotides: TGTGCCAGCAGTTACTCTGGCGGGGGACAGCCCCAGCATTTT. Protein: CASSYSGGGQPQHF.

Many counts were recorded for this clonotype. The chain links TRBV6-2 or TRBV6-3 to TRBJ1-2; no clear D gene. Germline V gene data show CDR1 as MNHEY and CDR2 as SVGEGT. V lost 7 bases and J lost 6, with 9 bases in between. The CDR3 totals 11 residues. CDR3 loop: CASKGMDGYTF. As DNA, the CDR3 is TGTGCCAGCAAGGGTATGGATGGCTACACCTTC.

This clonotype was seen only a few times. The chain uses TRBV5-1 and TRBJ2-5, with D perhaps TRBD2 (5 bases). Trimming removed 0 bases at V and 3 bases at J, with 6 bases between. This CDR3 is built from 13 residues. Germline V lookup: CDR1 SGHRS, CDR2 YFSETQ. CDR3 protein: CASSLAGKETQYF. The DNA for the CDR3 is TGCGCCAGCAGCTTGGCGGGAAAAGAGACCCAGTACTTC. The whole variable domain, remainder taken from reference TRBV5-1 and TRBJ2-5, is KAGVTQTPRYLIKTRGQQVTLSCSPISGHRSVSWYQQTPGQGLQFLFEYFSETQRNKGNFPGRFSGRQFSNSRSEMNVSTLELGDSALYLCASSLAGKETQYFGPGTRLLVL.

This clonotype has only a few counts. The rearrangement uses TRBV29-1 and TRBJ2-7; 8 bases are shared with TRBD1. This CDR3 has 14 amino acids. With 5 bases clipped from V and 3 bases from J, the junction kept 9 bases outside the gene matches. Germline-derived CDR1 and CDR2 are SQVTM and ANQGSEA. This CDR3 is CSVRRVQGGYEQYF. DNA of the CDR3: TGCAGCGTTAGACGGGTACAGGGGGGCTACGAGCAGTACTTC.

With regard to this clonotype: A read error may be the cause here, since a much bigger clone is one base away. The chain is built from TRBV15 and TRBJ2-1; no reliable D call. Germline assignment: CDR1 LNHNV and CDR2 YYDKDF (reference sequence). This CDR3 contains 16 residues. The CDR3 sequence: CAPSILGSDSYNEQFF. In nucleotides, the CDR3 is TGTGCCCCCAGCATTTTAGGGTCAGACTCCTACAATGAGCAGTTCTTC.

This clonotype was seen repeatedly, ten times or more. The chain recombines TRBV29-1 with TRBJ1-1, with 9 bases matching TRBD1. Trimming removed 6 bases from V and 5 bases from J; junction bases left unmatched: 10. Per germline, CDR1 SQVTM and CDR2 ANQGSEA. The CDR3 covers 14 residues. CDR3 bases: TGCAGCGTCGTAGACAGGGGGAGTCGGACTGAAGCTTTCTTT. Its protein product is CSVVDRGSRTEAFF. Full variable domain (outside the CDR3, taken from reference TRBV29-1 and TRBJ1-1): SAVISQKPSRDICQRGTSLTIQCQVDSQVTMMFWYRQQPGQSLTLIATANQGSEATYESGFVIDKFPISRPNLTFSTLTVSNMSPEDSSIYLCSVVDRGSRTEAFFGQGTRLTVV.

This clonotype was counted ten times or more. The gene calls are TRBV9 and TRBJ2-1; 11 positions match TRBD2. The V segment lost 3 bases and the J segment 4 bases; nucleotides outside the gene matches: 3. Germline CDR1 is SGDLS and CDR2 is YYNGEE. The CDR3 consists of 15 residues. The CDR3 here is CASSGTSGPYNEQFF. The CDR3 nucleotides read TGTGCCAGCAGCGGGACTAGCGGGCCTTACAATGAGCAGTTCTTC.

This clonotype showed up just a few times. This chain links TRBV4-1 with TRBJ2-1; no firm D call. V was shortened by 0 bases and J by 4 bases, with 13 bases between the two germline ends. Germline values: CDR1 MGHRA, CDR2 YSYEKL. This CDR3 spans 16 amino acids. The CDR3 region has the DNA TGCGCCAGCAGCCAAGAGCAGGCCCGTGGGTACAATGAGCAGTTCTTC. Its protein is CASSQEQARGYNEQFF.

This clonotype showed up many times. This chain uses TRBV10-1 with TRBJ1-1; the match to TRBD1 covers 7 bases. Germline V CDR1 and CDR2: WNHNN, SYGVQD (reference sequence). CDR3 length: 13 residues. The ends lost 5 bases at V and 5 bases at J; junction bases unmatched: 5. CDR3 sequence: CASSSTGVTEAFF. CDR3 in DNA: TGCGCCAGCAGTTCTACAGGGGTGACTGAAGCTTTCTTT.

This clonotype has at least ten counts. The CDR3 DNA reads TGTGCCACCGGGGCAACGAGCGGCTGGGATACGCAGTATTTT. Protein sequence: CATGATSGWDTQYF. The genes are TRBV10-3 and TRBJ2-3; D tentatively reads TRBD1 or TRBD2 (5 bases each). The CDR3 loop spans 14 amino acids. Trimming pared 10 bases from V and 6 bases from J, leaving 20 bases between. The germline CDR1 and CDR2 sequences are ENHRY and SYGVKD.

This clonotype was observed a few times. Here the CDR3 DNA reads TGCAGTGCTAGAGATCCTATTCAGGGGGAAGGTCAGCCCCAGCATTTT. The encoded protein is CSARDPIQGEGQPQHF. The chain joins TRBV20-1 to TRBJ1-5, with 7 bases identical to TRBD1. The trim removed 0 bases at V and 6 bases at J, leaving 11 bases unmatched. Germline CDR1 DFQATT, CDR2 SNEGSKA (reference sequence). The CDR3 runs to 16 residues.

This clonotype was observed many times. J is TRBJ1-6 and V is TRBV3-1; no reliable D call. Germline CDR1 is LGHDT and CDR2 is YNNKEL (reference sequence). V lost 1 base and J 0 bases, leaving 7 bases between the germline ends. This CDR3 spans 16 amino acids. For the CDR3, the DNA is TGTGCCAGCAGCCAAGTCCCGGACTCCTATAATTCACCCCTCCACTTT. It translates to CASSQVPDSYNSPLHF.